What follows is one TCR beta chain and its context. Libraries were prepared by immunoSEQ multiplex PCR; TCRdb keeps only in-frame clonotypes and omits some of them. The data hold about 110,000 clones, with 75% to 90% observed a single time. The CDR3 is 16 amino acids. V was pared by 6 bases and J by 1 base, with 9 bases of the junction left unmatched. The germline V gene encodes CDR1 MRHNA and CDR2 SNTAGT. The data are from a study of control samples from healthy donors and cancer patients. The clonotype was recovered from a woman aged 50 to 60 in good health. The source material was blood. The chain links TRBV6-4 to TRBJ2-5; 9 positions agree with TRBD2. CDR3 nucleotide sequence: TGTGCCAGCAGCCAGGGACGGCGGGGGGGCCAAGAGACCCAGTACTTC. Translating gives CASSQGRRGGQETQYF.